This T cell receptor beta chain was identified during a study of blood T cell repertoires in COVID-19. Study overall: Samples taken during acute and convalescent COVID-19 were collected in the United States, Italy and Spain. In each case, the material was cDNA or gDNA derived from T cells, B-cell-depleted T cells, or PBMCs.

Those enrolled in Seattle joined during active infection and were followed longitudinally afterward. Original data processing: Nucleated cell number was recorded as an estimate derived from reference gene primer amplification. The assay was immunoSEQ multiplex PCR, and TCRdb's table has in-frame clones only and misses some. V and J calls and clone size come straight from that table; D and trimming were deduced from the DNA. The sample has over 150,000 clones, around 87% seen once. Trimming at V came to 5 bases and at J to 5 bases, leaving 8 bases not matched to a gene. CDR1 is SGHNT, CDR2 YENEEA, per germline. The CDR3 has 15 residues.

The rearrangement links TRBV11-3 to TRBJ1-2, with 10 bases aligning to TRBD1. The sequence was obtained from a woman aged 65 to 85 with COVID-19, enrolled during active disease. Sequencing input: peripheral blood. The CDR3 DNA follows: TGTGCCAGCAGCAGAGTTGGGGACAGGGGATATGGCTACACCTTC. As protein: CASSRVGDRGYGYTF. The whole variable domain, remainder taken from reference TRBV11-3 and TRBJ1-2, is EAGVVQSPRYKIIEKKQPVAFWCNPISGHNTLYWYLQNLGQGPELLIRYENEEAVDDSQLPKDRFSAERLKGVDSTLKIQPAELGDSAVYLCASSRVGDRGYGYTFGSGTRLTVV.